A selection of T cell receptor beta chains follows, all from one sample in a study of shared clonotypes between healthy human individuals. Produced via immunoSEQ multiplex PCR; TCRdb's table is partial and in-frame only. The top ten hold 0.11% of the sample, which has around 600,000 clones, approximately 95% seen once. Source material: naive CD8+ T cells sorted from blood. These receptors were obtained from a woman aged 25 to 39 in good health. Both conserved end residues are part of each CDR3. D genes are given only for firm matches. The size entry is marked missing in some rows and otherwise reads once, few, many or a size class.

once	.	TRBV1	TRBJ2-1	TGCACCAGCAGCCAAGTACCGGGACTCTCCTACAATGAGCAGTTCTTC	CTSSQVPGLSYNEQFF
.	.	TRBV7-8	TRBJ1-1	TGTGCCAGCAGCCCAAGGACAGTGAACACTGAAGCTTTCTTT	CASSPRTVNTEAFF
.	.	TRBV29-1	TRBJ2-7	TGCAGCGTGCTTAGCAGCGAGCAGTACTTC	CSVLSSEQYF
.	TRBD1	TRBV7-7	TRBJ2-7	TGTGCCAGCAGCCCGGAGACAGGGGCCTACGAGCAGTACTTC	CASSPETGAYEQYF
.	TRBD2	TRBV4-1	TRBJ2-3	TGCGCCAGCAGCCAAGATTCCCTAGGGACTAGCGGCCCTAGCACAGATACGCAGTATTTT	CASSQDSLGTSGPSTDTQYF
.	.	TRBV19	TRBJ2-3	TGTGCCAGTAGTACCCGGGATTGGGGCACAGATACGCAGTATTTT	CASSTRDWGTDTQYF
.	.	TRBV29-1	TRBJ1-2	TGCAGCGTTGTGGTGGAGGCCTACTATGGCTACACCTTC	CSVVVEAYYGYTF
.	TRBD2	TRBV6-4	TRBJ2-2	TGTGCCAGCAGTGATGGGAGGGGATTCACCGGGGAGCTGTTTTTT	CASSDGRGFTGELFF
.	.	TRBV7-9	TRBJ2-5	TGTGCCAGCAGCTTATTGGGAGAGACCCAGTACTTC	CASSLLGETQYF
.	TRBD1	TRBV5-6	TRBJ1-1	TGTGCCAGCAGCGTTAGTTTACAGGGACAGTTGAACACTGAAGCTTTCTTT	CASSVSLQGQLNTEAFF
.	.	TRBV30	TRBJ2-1	TGTGCCTGGAACAGGGAAATGAGTGAGCAGTTCTTC	CAWNREMSEQFF
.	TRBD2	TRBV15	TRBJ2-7	TGTGCCACCAGCACGATAGGACTAGCCGGCGGCTACGAGCAGTACTTC	CATSTIGLAGGYEQYF
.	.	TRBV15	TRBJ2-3	TGTGCCACCAGCGAGGACACAGATACGCAGTATTTT	CATSEDTDTQYF
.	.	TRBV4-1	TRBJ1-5	TGCGCCAGCAGCCAAGAGATCCCGGGCAATCAGCCCCAGCATTTT	CASSQEIPGNQPQHF
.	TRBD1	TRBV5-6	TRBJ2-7	TGTGCCAGCAGCCCGTCCGGGACAGGGTACTACGAGCAGTACTTC	CASSPSGTGYYEQYF
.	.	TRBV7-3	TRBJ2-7	TGTGCCAGCAGCCTCGAAGCGGGCGGGAACGAGCAGTACTTC	CASSLEAGGNEQYF
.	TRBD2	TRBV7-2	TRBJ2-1	TGTGCCAGCAGCTTAGCAATGGCGGGAGCTTATGAGCAGTTCTTC	CASSLAMAGAYEQFF
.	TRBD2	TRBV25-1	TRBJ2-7	TGTGCCAGCAGCCCCGGGACTATGTACGAGCAGTACTTC	CASSPGTMYEQYF
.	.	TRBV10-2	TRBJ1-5	TGCGCCAGCAGTGAAAGGTTGATAGGCCATCAGCCCCAGCATTTT	CASSERLIGHQPQHF
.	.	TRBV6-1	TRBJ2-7	TGTGCCAGCAGTGAATTGGTAGTCGCGATCTACGAGCAGTACTTC	CASSELVVAIYEQYF
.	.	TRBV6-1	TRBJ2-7	TGTGCCAGCAGTTGGGACCACGAGCAGTACTTC	CASSWDHEQYF
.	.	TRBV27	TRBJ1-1	TGTGCCAGCAGTTTTGGGGGGGCTGGTAGCACTGAAGCTTTCTTT	CASSFGGAGSTEAFF
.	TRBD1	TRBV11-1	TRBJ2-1	TGTGCCAGCAGCCCAACAGGGGTCGGCGAGCAGTTCTTC	CASSPTGVGEQFF
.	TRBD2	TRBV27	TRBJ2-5	TGTGCCATCAGGTGGCGGGGGGAGCAGTACTTC	CAIRWRGEQYF
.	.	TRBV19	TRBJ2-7	TGTGCCAGTAGTATAGGGACAAACTACGAGCAGTACTTC	CASSIGTNYEQYF
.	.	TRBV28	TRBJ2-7	TGTGCCAGCAGGGTGATAGGTTACGAGCAGTACTTC	CASRVIGYEQYF
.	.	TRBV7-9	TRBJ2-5	TGTGCCAGCAGCCCAAACAGGGTAGAGACCCAGTACTTC	CASSPNRVETQYF
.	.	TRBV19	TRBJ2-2	TGTGCCAGTAGTGCGGGATTCATATTCACCGGGGAGCTGTTTTTT	CASSAGFIFTGELFF
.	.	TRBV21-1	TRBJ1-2	TGTGCCAGCAGCAAAGGGACCCAAGAAGAGATCTATGGCTACACCTTC	CASSKGTQEEIYGYTF
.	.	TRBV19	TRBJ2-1	TGTGCCAGCAGCCCCATCGGACAGACTAATGAGCAGTTCTTC	CASSPIGQTNEQFF
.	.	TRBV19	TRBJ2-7	TGTGCCAGTAGTATTAGACCGGGCCTGGACGAGCAGTACTTC	CASSIRPGLDEQYF
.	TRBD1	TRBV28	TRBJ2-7	TGTGCCAGCAGTTCCGGGACAGAGACTTACTACGAGCAGTACTTC	CASSSGTETYYEQYF
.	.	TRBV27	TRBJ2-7	TGTGCCAGCAGTCTACAGGAAACACAACACGAGCAGTACTTC	CASSLQETQHEQYF
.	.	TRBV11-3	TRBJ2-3	TGTGCCAGCAGCCTCGGGACCGTAGATACGCAGTATTTT	CASSLGTVDTQYF
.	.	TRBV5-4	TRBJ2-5	TGTGCCAGCAGCGACCTCTTAGCGGTTCAAGAGACCCAGTACTTC	CASSDLLAVQETQYF
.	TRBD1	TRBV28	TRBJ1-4	TGTGCCACTAACTCCCAGGGACAGGGTCATGAAAAACTGTTTTTT	CATNSQGQGHEKLFF
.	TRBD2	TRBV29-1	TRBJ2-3	TGCAGCGTTGAGGGACTAGCTGGGGCAGATACGCAGTATTTT	CSVEGLAGADTQYF
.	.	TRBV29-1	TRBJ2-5	TGCAGCGCGGGGACCTCGCAAGAGACCCAGTACTTC	CSAGTSQETQYF
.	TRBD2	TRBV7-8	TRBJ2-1	TGTGCCAGCAGCTTAAATCTAGCGGGAGGGATTAATGAGCAGTTCTTC	CASSLNLAGGINEQFF
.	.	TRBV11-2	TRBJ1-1	TGTGCCAGCAGCTTAGGTATGGGGGGCACTGAAGCTTTCTTT	CASSLGMGGTEAFF
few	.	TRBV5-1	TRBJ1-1	TGCGCCAGCAGCTTGGGTTGGGGGAACACTGAAGCTTTCTTT	CASSLGWGNTEAFF
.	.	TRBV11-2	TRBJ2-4	TGTGCCAGCAGCTCTAGAGCGGGAGCCAAAAACATTCAGTACTTC	CASSSRAGAKNIQYF
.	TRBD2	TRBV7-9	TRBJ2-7	TGTGCCAGCAGCCCTAGACTAGCGGCTACCTACGAGCAGTACTTC	CASSPRLAATYEQYF
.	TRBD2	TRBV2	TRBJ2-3	TGTGCCAGCACCCCCGGGAGGAGGGCAGATACGCAGTATTTT	CASTPGRRADTQYF
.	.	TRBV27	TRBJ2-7	TGTGCCAGCAGTCCAACTAGCTATCACGACGAGCAGTACTTC	CASSPTSYHDEQYF
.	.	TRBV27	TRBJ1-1	TGTGCCAGCAGCCCCACAGGATACTCTGAAGCTTTCTTT	CASSPTGYSEAFF
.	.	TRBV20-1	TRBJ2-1	TGCAGTGTCAAACCGACGAATGAGCAGTTCTTC	CSVKPTNEQFF
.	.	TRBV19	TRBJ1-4	TGTGCCAGTAGTATAGGAATAAACCCAACTAATGAAAAACTGTTTTTT	CASSIGINPTNEKLFF